The rows below give T cell receptor beta chains drawn from one sample of a study of T cell responses to AZD1222 COVID-19 vaccine. Sequencing used immunoSEQ multiplex PCR; TCRdb keeps in-frame clones, though not all of them. The sample holds about 180,000 clones, approximately 90% seen once. The sample consisted of peripheral blood, taken 28 days after the second dose of the MenACWY control vaccine. The receptors were gathered from an adult who received the MenACWY meningococcal vaccine as a control. CDR3s include the opening cysteine and the closing phenylalanine or tryptophan. A D gene is named only where the DNA matches it firmly. Some rows have no size entry. The others give once, few or many, or a class for an expanded clone.

V gene	D gene	J gene	CDR3 length	clone size	CDR3 protein	CDR3 DNA
TRBV27	NA	TRBJ2-1	12	once	CASSSPYNEQFF	TGTGCCAGCAGTTCCCCTTACAATGAGCAGTTCTTC
TRBV28	NA	TRBJ1-5	11	NA	CASSFREPQHF	TGTGCCAGCAGTTTTAGGGAGCCCCAGCATTTT
TRBV10-3	NA	TRBJ2-1	13	NA	CAISESLYNEQFF	TGTGCCATCAGTGAGTCGCTTTACAATGAGCAGTTCTTC
TRBV18	NA	TRBJ1-1	14	NA	CASSLVGGNTEAFF	TGTGCCAGCTCACTCGTCGGAGGGAACACTGAAGCTTTCTTT
TRBV5-4	NA	TRBJ1-1	16	NA	CASSLDPVGGWTEAFF	TGTGCCAGCAGCTTGGATCCCGTCGGGGGGTGGACTGAAGCTTTCTTT
TRBV30	NA	TRBJ1-4	15	NA	CAWSRGLGANEKLFF	TGTGCCTGGAGCCGCGGCCTGGGTGCTAATGAAAAACTGTTTTTT
TRBV28	NA	TRBJ1-3	14	NA	CASSLAGGGNTIYF	TGTGCCAGCAGTTTGGCAGGAGGAGGAAACACCATATATTTT
TRBV6-5	NA	TRBJ2-7	11	NA	CASTLAFEQYF	TGTGCCAGCACCTTGGCTTTCGAGCAGTACTTC
TRBV6-1	NA	TRBJ1-1	14	NA	CASSDWGGMTEAFF	TGTGCCAGCAGTGATTGGGGCGGGATGACTGAAGCTTTCTTT
TRBV28	TRBD2	TRBJ2-1	16	NA	CASMGLAGYSYNEQFF	TGTGCCAGCATGGGACTAGCGGGCTACTCCTACAATGAGCAGTTCTTC
TRBV18	TRBD2	TRBJ2-7	16	NA	CASSPPGGRAGDEQYF	TGTGCCAGCTCACCACCGGGCGGGAGGGCCGGTGACGAGCAGTACTTC
TRBV7-2	NA	TRBJ2-5	14	NA	CASSFVATQETQYF	TGTGCCAGCAGCTTCGTTGCGACCCAAGAGACCCAGTACTTC
TRBV28	NA	TRBJ1-2	14	NA	CASSILGTIWGYTF	TGTGCCAGCAGTATACTCGGGACAATCTGGGGTTACACCTTC
TRBV18	NA	TRBJ2-3	15	NA	CASSPGTSTSDTQYF	TGTGCCAGCTCACCGGGGACATCAACCTCAGATACGCAGTATTTT
TRBV6-5	TRBD1	TRBJ1-2	13	NA	CATTTGKDYGYTF	TGTGCCACCACGACAGGGAAGGACTATGGCTACACCTTC
TRBV3-1/TRBV3-2	NA	TRBJ1-2	14	once	CASSQIPQGYGYTF	TGTGCCAGCAGCCAAATTCCGCAGGGGTATGGCTACACCTTC
TRBV7-2	TRBD1	TRBJ1-3	14	NA	CASSLDRETNTIYF	TGTGCCAGCAGCTTGGACAGGGAGACAAACACCATATATTTT
TRBV5-6	NA	TRBJ1-2	13	NA	CASSLAAGEGYTF	TGTGCCAGCAGCTTGGCCGCGGGGGAGGGCTACACCTTC
TRBV6-5	NA	TRBJ1-4	13	NA	CASRTVNNEKLFF	TGTGCCAGCAGGACAGTTAATAATGAAAAACTGTTTTTT
TRBV18	TRBD1	TRBJ2-7	16	NA	CASSPFPWDRGGEQYF	TGTGCCAGCTCACCATTCCCTTGGGACAGGGGGGGCGAGCAGTACTTC
TRBV7-2	NA	TRBJ1-2	16	NA	CASSAQGGTLNYGYTF	TGTGCCAGCAGCGCCCAGGGCGGGACACTGAACTATGGCTACACCTTC
TRBV19	TRBD2	TRBJ2-1	15	NA	CASSPGLAGRDEQFF	TGTGCCAGTAGTCCCGGACTAGCGGGACGGGATGAGCAGTTCTTC
TRBV9	NA	TRBJ1-2	15	NA	CASSVVGTANYGYTF	TGTGCCAGCAGCGTAGTGGGTACCGCTAACTATGGCTACACCTTC
TRBV27	TRBD2	TRBJ2-7	16	once	CASNSYSGRVGYEQYF	TGTGCCAGCAATTCATATAGCGGGAGGGTTGGGTACGAGCAGTACTTC
TRBV6-5	NA	TRBJ2-1	15	NA	CASSYGVEAYNEQFF	TGTGCCAGCAGTTACGGAGTAGAGGCCTACAATGAGCAGTTCTTC
TRBV3-1/TRBV3-2	TRBD1	TRBJ1-2	13	once	CASSDGQGDGYTF	TGTGCCAGCAGCGACGGACAGGGAGATGGCTACACCTTC
TRBV6-5	NA	TRBJ2-7	15	NA	CASSNPLAGYYEQYF	TGTGCCAGCAGTAACCCCTTGGCAGGGTACTACGAGCAGTACTTC
TRBV6-2/TRBV6-3	NA	TRBJ2-3	12	NA	CASSRGGDTQYF	TGTGCCAGCAGCCGGGGTGGAGATACGCAGTATTTT
TRBV11-2	NA	TRBJ2-2	14	NA	CASSLQLDTGELFF	TGTGCCAGCAGCCTCCAACTAGACACCGGGGAGCTGTTTTTT
TRBV5-1	NA	TRBJ1-6	15	NA	CASSFSTGTNSPLHF	TGCGCCAGCAGCTTTTCAACGGGAACCAATTCACCCCTCCACTTT
TRBV28	TRBD2	TRBJ2-1	14	once	CASSHRTSRSEQFF	TGTGCCAGCAGTCACCGGACTAGCCGAAGTGAGCAGTTCTTC
TRBV11-2	NA	TRBJ2-7	12	once	CASSPQYGEQYF	TGTGCCAGCAGCCCCCAGTACGGGGAGCAGTACTTC
TRBV18	NA	TRBJ2-1	14	once	CASSPPGLPLEQFF	TGTGCCAGCTCACCACCGGGACTGCCTCTTGAGCAGTTCTTC
TRBV7-9	NA	TRBJ1-3	17	NA	CASSLTPRRSSGNTIYF	TGTGCCAGCAGCTTAACGCCCCGGCGGAGCTCTGGAAACACCATATATTTT
TRBV4-3	TRBD1	TRBJ2-7	15	NA	CASSQEGTGTYEQYF	TGCGCCAGCAGCCAAGAGGGGACAGGGACCTACGAGCAGTACTTC
TRBV6-5	NA	TRBJ1-5	15	NA	CASSPPKGGNQPQHF	TGTGCCAGCAGTCCCCCAAAGGGGGGCAATCAGCCCCAGCATTTT
TRBV11-1	NA	TRBJ2-2	14	NA	CASSLVSRGGELFF	TGTGCCAGCAGCTTAGTGAGTCGAGGGGGGGAGCTGTTTTTT
TRBV19	NA	TRBJ1-1	14	NA	CASRSIRDYTEAFF	TGTGCCAGTAGATCTATCCGGGACTACACTGAAGCTTTCTTT
TRBV5-4	NA	TRBJ1-5	15	NA	CASSFGGSSNQPQHF	TGTGCCAGCAGCTTCGGGGGCTCTAGCAATCAGCCCCAGCATTTT
TRBV6-5	NA	TRBJ1-1	12	medium-sized	CASTQGFTEAFF	TGTGCCAGCACCCAGGGGTTCACTGAAGCTTTCTTT
TRBV6-5	TRBD1	TRBJ2-7	12	NA	CASSFDRGEQYF	TGTGCCAGCAGTTTCGACAGGGGCGAGCAGTACTTC